This is a list of T cell receptor beta chains from one sample in a study of blood T cells in healthy people across ages. One entry per CDR3 protein results from TCRdb running MiXCR on the 5' RACE reads. The sample consists of roughly 1.5 million distinct CDR3 sequences, approximately 39% of them appearing once. The sequencing sample was made of blood. The origin of the receptors is a young woman in good health. CDR3s include the opening cysteine and the closing phenylalanine or tryptophan. Part of the rows lack a size; the others show once, few, many or a class for expanded clones.

v_gene: TRBV12-3/TRBV12-4
abundance: NA
CDR3aa: CASSPGRGHEQYF

v_gene: TRBV6-5
abundance: few
CDR3aa: CASRDGGFSTDTQYF

v_gene: TRBV10-3
abundance: few
CDR3aa: CAISHSGLAGETQYF

v_gene: TRBV30
abundance: NA
CDR3aa: CAWRALNTFRDRGPNYGYTF

v_gene: TRBV4-1
abundance: NA
CDR3aa: CASSLLTSGQETQYF

v_gene: TRBV10-3
abundance: NA
CDR3aa: CAISEGLAGGSYEQYF

v_gene: TRBV7-2
abundance: NA
CDR3aa: CASSLGIGLLGEKLFF

v_gene: TRBV28
abundance: NA
CDR3aa: CASSGQRSSYEQYF

v_gene: TRBV6-5
abundance: NA
CDR3aa: CASSLRTTPKDEQYF

v_gene: TRBV27
abundance: few
CDR3aa: CATTILAGGQIGELFF

v_gene: TRBV4-3
abundance: NA
CDR3aa: CASSQILGHFVTEAFF

v_gene: TRBV4-3
abundance: few
CDR3aa: CASSQALQPAYYEQYF

v_gene: TRBV15
abundance: NA
CDR3aa: CATSKLNPNEQFF

v_gene: TRBV7-6
abundance: NA
CDR3aa: CASSPGTSSNQPQHF

v_gene: TRBV28
abundance: few
CDR3aa: CASSLRSPAGYEQYF

v_gene: TRBV13
abundance: few
CDR3aa: CASSPRNRGTKLFF

v_gene: TRBV6-5
abundance: NA
CDR3aa: CASRYERSTTAGGYTF

v_gene: TRBV21-1
abundance: NA
CDR3aa: CASSKWGLAGGITGELFF

v_gene: TRBV7-9
abundance: few
CDR3aa: CASSLSYRGSAEAFF

v_gene: TRBV7-2
abundance: NA
CDR3aa: CASSLALGGRIHEQFF

v_gene: TRBV12-3/TRBV12-4
abundance: NA
CDR3aa: CASSPPGRSGEDTQYF

v_gene: TRBV29-1
abundance: few
CDR3aa: CSAQAGGYEQYF

v_gene: TRBV6-2/TRBV6-3
abundance: NA
CDR3aa: CASSYSTLYEQYF

v_gene: TRBV11-3
abundance: NA
CDR3aa: CASSLVYGRDNEQFF

v_gene: TRBV18
abundance: few
CDR3aa: CASVSGQNNEQFF

v_gene: TRBV29-1
abundance: NA
CDR3aa: CSVDRDRLNTEAFF

v_gene: TRBV5-1
abundance: NA
CDR3aa: CASSTGVTNTIYF

v_gene: TRBV27
abundance: few
CDR3aa: CASSPSSGTSPYNEQFF

v_gene: TRBV4-1
abundance: NA
CDR3aa: CASSQDLGALGGYGYTF

v_gene: TRBV29-1
abundance: NA
CDR3aa: CSVSDPRHEQYF

v_gene: TRBV2
abundance: NA
CDR3aa: CASSSLTSVRETQYF

v_gene: TRBV9
abundance: many
CDR3aa: CASSVGLDNSPLHF

v_gene: TRBV29-1
abundance: few
CDR3aa: CSVQQGAVTDTQYF

v_gene: TRBV20-1
abundance: NA
CDR3aa: CSARKGSGRANEQFF

v_gene: TRBV2
abundance: NA
CDR3aa: CASRTGWGWDTEAFF

v_gene: TRBV18
abundance: NA
CDR3aa: CASSPYGTQEGYTF

v_gene: TRBV5-1
abundance: NA
CDR3aa: CASSTGLAGASDTQYF

v_gene: TRBV27
abundance: NA
CDR3aa: CASSNRGFPGNEQFF

v_gene: TRBV7-9
abundance: NA
CDR3aa: CASAVGATEAFF

v_gene: TRBV20-1
abundance: NA
CDR3aa: CSARDSGLAGYNEQYF

v_gene: TRBV11-2
abundance: NA
CDR3aa: CASSLLEVGQFF

v_gene: TRBV9
abundance: NA
CDR3aa: CASSVEDAGGLYNEQYF

v_gene: TRBV27
abundance: NA
CDR3aa: CASSLGVAGRDTQYF

v_gene: TRBV6-2/TRBV6-3
abundance: few
CDR3aa: CASSYSGLAERGTQYF

v_gene: TRBV7-2
abundance: few
CDR3aa: CASSYSGPRTDTQYF

v_gene: TRBV20-1
abundance: NA
CDR3aa: CSPPPTPNQPQHF

v_gene: TRBV29-1
abundance: NA
CDR3aa: CSGGTGVYGYGYTF